Sequencing of this TCR beta chain was carried out in a study of identical twins. The CDR3 is 13 residues long. Germline loops: CDR1 MNHEY, CDR2 SVGAGI. The ends were cut back, 3 bases at V and 4 bases at J, with 9 bases in the middle. Via MiXCR, TCRdb re-called the 5' RACE reads, giving one row per CDR3 protein. Seen here are 500,000 to 550,000 distinct CDR3 sequences, around 20% observed once, and the top ten hold around 0.91%. These same data were also listed under a study on T cells expressing NK-cell markers.

This receptor was obtained from a woman aged 18-30 years in good health. Sequenced input: CD4+ T cells sorted from blood. The chain combines TRBV6-5 with TRBJ1-2, with D possibly being TRBD1 (5 bases). This CDR3 is CASSYDSVYGYTF. In DNA form, the CDR3 reads TGTGCCAGCAGTTATGACAGCGTCTATGGCTACACCTTC.